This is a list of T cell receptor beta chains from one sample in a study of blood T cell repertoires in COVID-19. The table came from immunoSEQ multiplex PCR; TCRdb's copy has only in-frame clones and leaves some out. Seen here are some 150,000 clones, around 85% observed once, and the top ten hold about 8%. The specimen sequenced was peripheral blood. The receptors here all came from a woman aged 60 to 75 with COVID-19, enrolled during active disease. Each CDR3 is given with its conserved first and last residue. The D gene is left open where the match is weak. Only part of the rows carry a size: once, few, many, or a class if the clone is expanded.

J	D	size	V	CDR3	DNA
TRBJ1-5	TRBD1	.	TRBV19	CASMADRADQPQHF	TGTGCCAGTATGGCGGACAGGGCAGATCAGCCCCAGCATTTT
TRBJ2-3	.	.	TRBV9	CASSLGGAQYF	TGTGCCAGCAGCTTGGGCGGGGCTCAGTATTTT
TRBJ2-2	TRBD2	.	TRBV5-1	CASSLISGLAATGELFF	TGCGCCAGCAGCTTGATTAGTGGTCTAGCGGCCACCGGGGAGCTGTTTTTT
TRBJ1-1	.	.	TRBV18	CASSRQERTTEAFF	TGTGCCAGCTCACGACAGGAAAGAACCACTGAAGCTTTCTTT
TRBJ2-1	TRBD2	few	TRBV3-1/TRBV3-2	CASSQGTSYNEQFF	TGTGCCAGCAGCCAAGGGACTAGCTACAATGAGCAGTTCTTC
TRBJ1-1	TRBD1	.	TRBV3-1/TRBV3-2	CASSHRDRGLTEAFF	TGTGCCAGCAGCCATAGGGACAGGGGGCTCACTGAAGCTTTCTTT
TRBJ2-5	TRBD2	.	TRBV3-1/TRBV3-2	CASSPRLAGGEETQYF	TGTGCCAGCAGCCCCAGATTAGCGGGGGGGGAAGAGACCCAGTACTTC
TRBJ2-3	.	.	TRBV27	CANSLEPLAPADTQYF	TGTGCCAACAGTTTAGAGCCTTTAGCCCCCGCAGATACGCAGTATTTT
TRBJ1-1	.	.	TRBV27	CASSLSRQNTEAFF	TGTGCCAGCAGTTTATCGAGGCAGAACACTGAAGCTTTCTTT
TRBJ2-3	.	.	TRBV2	CASRQGGTDTQYF	TGTGCCAGCAGACAGGGAGGCACAGATACGCAGTATTTT
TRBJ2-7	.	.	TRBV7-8	CASSPFPVYEQYF	TGTGCCAGCAGTCCTTTTCCCGTCTACGAGCAGTACTTC
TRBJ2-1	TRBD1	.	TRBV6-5	CASSPDRDEQFF	TGTGCCAGCAGTCCCGACAGGGATGAGCAGTTCTTC
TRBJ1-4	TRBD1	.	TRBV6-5	CASSLLQGVAEKLFF	TGTGCCAGCAGTCTATTACAGGGGGTGGCTGAAAAACTGTTTTTT
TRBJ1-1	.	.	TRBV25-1	CACGTGDYMNTEAFF	TGTGCCTGTGGGACTGGAGATTATATGAACACTGAAGCTTTCTTT
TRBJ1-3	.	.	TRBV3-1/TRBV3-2	CASSQGLGSGNTIYF	TGTGCCAGCAGCCAAGGGCTGGGCTCCGGAAACACCATATATTTT
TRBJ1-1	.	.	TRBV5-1	CASSLTTRRNTEAFF	TGCGCCAGCAGCTTAACTACTCGAAGGAACACTGAAGCTTTCTTT
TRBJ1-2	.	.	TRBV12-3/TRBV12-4	CASSRGGGYTF	TGTGCCAGCAGCCGGGGGGGTGGCTACACCTTC
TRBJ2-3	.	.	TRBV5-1	CASSPGTTDTQYF	TGCGCCAGCAGCCCGGGTACCACAGATACGCAGTATTTT
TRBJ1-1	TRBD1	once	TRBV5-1	CASGDSPLANTEAFF	TGCGCCAGCGGGGACAGCCCTCTCGCGAACACTGAAGCTTTCTTT
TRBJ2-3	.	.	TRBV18	CASSPSLSTDTQYF	TGTGCCAGCTCACCATCCCTTAGCACAGATACGCAGTATTTT
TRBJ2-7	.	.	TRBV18	CASSPSSRGWEQYF	TGTGCCAGCTCACCATCTTCCCGGGGGTGGGAGCAGTACTTC
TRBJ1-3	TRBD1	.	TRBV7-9	CASSKDRFGNTIYF	TGTGCCAGCAGCAAGGACAGGTTTGGAAACACCATATATTTT